This T cell receptor (beta chain) was sequenced during a study of regulatory T cells in long-lasting Graves disease. Findings and caveats of the study: Newly diagnosed Graves' patients had higher TCR diversity than persistent ones. Having only a small sample size may have limited accuracy.

This CDR3 contains 15 residues. CDR1 and CDR2 (germline): LNHNV, YYDKDF (reference sequence). With 3 bases removed from V and 1 base from J, the gap between germline ends came to 13 bases. Relying on iRepertoire HTBI primers and Arm-PCR of CDR3 regions, the team built TCR beta libraries. TCRdb re-called the multiplex PCR reads with MiXCR, one entry per CDR3 protein. The repertoire holds 400,000 or so distinct CDR3 sequences, with roughly a quarter as singletons. Time point in this sample: persistent/refractory GD, antithyroid drugs over 5 years with positive TRAb. Scientists built the TCR library using RNA that was extracted from PBMCs. A remark on this clonotype: The target antigen is unknown.

The gene calls are TRBV15 and TRBJ2-7; D possibly corresponds to TRBD1 (5 bases). The sequence was collected from a female donor with Graves disease. Source: peripheral blood mononuclear cells (PBMCs), taken when the disease was refractory, from a patient treated with antithyroid drugs. CDR3 in amino acids: CATSSRTLVSYEQYF. The CDR3 DNA sequence: TGTGCCACCAGCAGCAGGACACTCGTATCCTACGAGCAGTACTTC.